The rows below give T cell receptor beta chains drawn from one sample of a study of cytomegalovirus exposure and HLA in healthy donors. Assay: immunoSEQ multiplex PCR; the TCRdb copy retains only in-frame clones and omits some. The sample consists of hundreds of thousands of clones, roughly 85% of them appearing once. Sequenced sample: PBMCs. The source of these receptors is a young woman in good health and CMV-seronegative. Each CDR3 is given with its conserved first and last residue. A D gene is named only where the DNA matches it firmly.

V	J	D	length	DNA	CDR3
TRBV2	TRBJ2-3	-	15	TGTGCCAGCAGCGAACCCAGGACAGGCACAGATACGCAGTATTTT	CASSEPRTGTDTQYF
TRBV5-1	TRBJ2-7	TRBD2	16	TGCGCCAGCAGCTTCCAAGCGGGGGCCGCCGCCTACGAGCAGTACTTC	CASSFQAGAAAYEQYF
TRBV29-1	TRBJ2-7	-	15	TGCAGCGTAGTAGTACCGGGACTGATCACCTACGAGCAGTACTTC	CSVVVPGLITYEQYF
TRBV5-4	TRBJ2-5	-	14	TGTGCCAGCAGCGGGACTCCTGGGGGTGAGACCCAGTACTTC	CASSGTPGGETQYF
TRBV27	TRBJ2-5	TRBD2	17	TGTGCCAGCAGTGCGCGGACTAGCGGGAGTGGGCAAGAGACCCAGTACTTC	CASSARTSGSGQETQYF
TRBV30	TRBJ1-4	-	13	TGTGCCTGGAGTGTACTGAATAATGAAAAACTGTTTTTT	CAWSVLNNEKLFF
TRBV5-4	TRBJ2-3	-	15	TGTGCCAGCAGCCCAGGCCTATCACCCACAGATACGCAGTATTTT	CASSPGLSPTDTQYF
TRBV15	TRBJ2-6	TRBD2	18	TGTGCCACCAGCACCCCGGGAGGAAGCACCTCCGGGGCCAACGTCCTGACTTTC	CATSTPGGSTSGANVLTF
TRBV30	TRBJ2-6	TRBD1	17	TGTGCCTGGAGGGATCAAAAAACAGGGGCTGGGGCCAACGTCCTGACTTTC	CAWRDQKTGAGANVLTF
TRBV4-1	TRBJ2-7	-	16	TGCGCCAGCAGCTTCCCCGGAGGACAGTTGCCCTACGAGCAGTACTTC	CASSFPGGQLPYEQYF
TRBV2	TRBJ2-5	-	16	TGTGCCAGCCGGCCCCTTACCTCCGGCAGGCGAGAGACCCAGTACTTC	CASRPLTSGRRETQYF
TRBV7-9	TRBJ2-7	-	17	TGTGCCAGCAGCTTTCAGGTTTTGTTGGGCCACTCCTACGAGCAGTACTTC	CASSFQVLLGHSYEQYF
TRBV30	TRBJ1-6	TRBD1	12	TGTGCCTGGGACAGGGTTAATTCACCCCTCCACTTT	CAWDRVNSPLHF
TRBV5-1	TRBJ1-2	-	15	TGCGCCAGCAGCTTGGGGCCAGTCGTTAACTATGGCTACACCTTC	CASSLGPVVNYGYTF
TRBV5-1	TRBJ1-2	TRBD1	14	TGCGCCAGCAGCTTGGATCAGGGGGCGCGCGGCTACACCTTC	CASSLDQGARGYTF
TRBV11-3	TRBJ1-2	-	17	TGTGCCAGCAGCTTGATTAGCAGGGCCCAAACTAACTATGGCTACACCTTC	CASSLISRAQTNYGYTF
TRBV2	TRBJ1-1	-	15	TGTGCCAGCAGGAACATCCGCCAGGGGAACACTGAAGCTTTCTTT	CASRNIRQGNTEAFF
TRBV7-9	TRBJ2-5	TRBD1	16	TGTGCCAGCAGCTCCCTCGCCGGCAGGGGGAGAGAGACCCAGTACTTC	CASSSLAGRGRETQYF
TRBV27	TRBJ1-1	-	17	TGTGCCAGCAGTTTAAATCCCCCGGGATTGACGGGACATGAAGCTTTCTTT	CASSLNPPGLTGHEAFF